This T cell receptor (beta chain) was sequenced during a study of blood T cell repertoires in COVID-19. As for the study in general: Specimens from acute and convalescent COVID-19 originated in the United States, Italy and Spain. T cells, B-cell-depleted T cells, or PBMCs supplied cDNA or gDNA.

Authors' data handling: Amplified reference gene primers provided the basis for estimating nucleated cell counts. Generated by immunoSEQ multiplex PCR, the TCRdb table keeps only in-frame clones and is missing some. D and trimming come from the DNA, and the V and J calls and clone size come from that table. The sample records approximately 180,000 clones, around 85% being singletons. The source of this sequence is a man in his fifties or sixties with acute or convalescent COVID-19. Sequenced sample: peripheral blood.

The CDR3 loop is CASKSRSAGELFF. The CDR3 nucleotides are TGTGCCAGCAAAAGCAGGTCCGCCGGGGAGCTGTTTTTT. This chain links TRBV2 with TRBJ2-2; no clear D. The CDR3 sequence is 13 residues long. Germline V CDR1 and CDR2: SNHLY, FYNNEI. Between the trimmed V and J ends, which lost 7 bases and 6 bases, there was a span of 12 bases.